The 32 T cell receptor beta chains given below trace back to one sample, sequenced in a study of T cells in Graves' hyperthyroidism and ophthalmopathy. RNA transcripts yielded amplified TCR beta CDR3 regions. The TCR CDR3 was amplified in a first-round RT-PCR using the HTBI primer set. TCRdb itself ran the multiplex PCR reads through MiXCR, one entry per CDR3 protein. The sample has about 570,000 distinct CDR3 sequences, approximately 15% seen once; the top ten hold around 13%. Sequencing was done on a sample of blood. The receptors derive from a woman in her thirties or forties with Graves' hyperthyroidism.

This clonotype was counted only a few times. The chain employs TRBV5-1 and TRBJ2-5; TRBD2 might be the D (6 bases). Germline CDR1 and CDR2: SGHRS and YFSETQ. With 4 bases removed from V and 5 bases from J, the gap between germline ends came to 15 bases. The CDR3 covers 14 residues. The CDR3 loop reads CASSAETGVETQYF. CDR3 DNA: TGCGCCAGCAGCGCGGAAACGGGGGTTGAGACCCAGTACTTC. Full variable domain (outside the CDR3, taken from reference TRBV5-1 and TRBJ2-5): KAGVTQTPRYLIKTRGQQVTLSCSPISGHRSVSWYQQTPGQGLQFLFEYFSETQRNKGNFPGRFSGRQFSNSRSEMNVSTLELGDSALYLCASSAETGVETQYFGPGTRLLVL.

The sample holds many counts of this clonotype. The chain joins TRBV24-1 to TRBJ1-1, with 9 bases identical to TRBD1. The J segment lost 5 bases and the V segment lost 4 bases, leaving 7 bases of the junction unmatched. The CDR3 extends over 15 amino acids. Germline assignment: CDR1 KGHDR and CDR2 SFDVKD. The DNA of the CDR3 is TGTGCCACCAGTGACACGACAGGGGGACGGACTGAAGCTTTCTTT. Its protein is CATSDTTGGRTEAFF.

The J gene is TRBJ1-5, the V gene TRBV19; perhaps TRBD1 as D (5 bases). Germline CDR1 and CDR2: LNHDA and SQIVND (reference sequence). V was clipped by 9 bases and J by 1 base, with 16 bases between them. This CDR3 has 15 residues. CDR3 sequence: CASQGSGRSNQPQHF. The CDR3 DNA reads TGTGCCAGCCAGGGAAGCGGTAGAAGCAATCAGCCCCAGCATTTT.

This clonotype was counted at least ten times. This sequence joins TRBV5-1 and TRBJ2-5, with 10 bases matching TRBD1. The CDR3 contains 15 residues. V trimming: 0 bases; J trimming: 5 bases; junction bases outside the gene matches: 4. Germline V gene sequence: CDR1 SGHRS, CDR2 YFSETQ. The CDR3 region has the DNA TGCGCCAGCAGCTTGGGACAGGGGGCCGAGGAGACCCAGTACTTC. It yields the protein CASSLGQGAEETQYF. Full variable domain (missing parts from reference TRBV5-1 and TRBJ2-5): KAGVTQTPRYLIKTRGQQVTLSCSPISGHRSVSWYQQTPGQGLQFLFEYFSETQRNKGNFPGRFSGRQFSNSRSEMNVSTLELGDSALYLCASSLGQGAEETQYFGPGTRLLVL.

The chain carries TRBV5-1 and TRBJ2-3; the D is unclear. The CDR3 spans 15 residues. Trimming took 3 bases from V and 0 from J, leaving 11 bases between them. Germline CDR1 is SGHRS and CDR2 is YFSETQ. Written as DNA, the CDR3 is TGCGCCAGCAGCTCCCAACCTTCTAGCACAGATACGCAGTATTTT. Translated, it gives CASSSQPSSTDTQYF.

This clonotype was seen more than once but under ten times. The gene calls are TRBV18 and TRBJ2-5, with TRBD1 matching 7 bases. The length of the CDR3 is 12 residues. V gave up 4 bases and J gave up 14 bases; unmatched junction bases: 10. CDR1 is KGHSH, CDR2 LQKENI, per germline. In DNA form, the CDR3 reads TGTGCCAGCTCACGAGAAGCGACAGGGAGCTACTTC. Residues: CASSREATGSYF.

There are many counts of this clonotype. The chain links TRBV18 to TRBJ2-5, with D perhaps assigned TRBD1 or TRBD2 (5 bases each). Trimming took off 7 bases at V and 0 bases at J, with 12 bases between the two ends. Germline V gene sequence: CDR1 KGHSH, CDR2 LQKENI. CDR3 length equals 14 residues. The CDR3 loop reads CASLNRDHQETQYF. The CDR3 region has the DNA TGTGCCAGCTTAAACCGGGACCACCAAGAGACCCAGTACTTC.

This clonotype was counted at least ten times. CDR3 in amino acids: CASGTGRTYYEQYF. Here the CDR3 DNA reads TGTGCCAGCGGTACGGGGCGAACTTACTACGAGCAGTACTTC. The J gene is TRBJ2-7, the V gene TRBV27; D is perhaps TRBD1 or TRBD2 (5 bases each). Germline CDR1 MNHEY, CDR2 SMNVEV (reference sequence). The CDR3 runs 14 residues. Deletions cut 8 bases from V and 3 bases from J, with 17 bases between.

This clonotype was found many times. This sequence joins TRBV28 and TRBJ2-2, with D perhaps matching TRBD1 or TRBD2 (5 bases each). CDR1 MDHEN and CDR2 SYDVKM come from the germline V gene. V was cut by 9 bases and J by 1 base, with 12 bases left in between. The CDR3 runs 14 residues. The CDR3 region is CASEGFRNTGELFF. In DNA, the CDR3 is TGTGCCAGTGAGGGGTTTCGGAACACCGGGGAGCTGTTTTTT. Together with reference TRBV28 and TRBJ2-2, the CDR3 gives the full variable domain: DVKVTQSSRYLVKRTGEKVFLECVQDMDHENMFWYRQDPGLGLRLIYFSYDVKMKEKGDIPEGYSVSREKKERFSLILESASTNQTSMYLCASEGFRNTGELFFGEGSRLTVL.

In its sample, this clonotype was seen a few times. The CDR3 DNA follows: TGTGCCACCAGCACGGAAACAGGTCAGCCCCAGCATTTT. Its translation: CATSTETGQPQHF. This sequence joins TRBV15 and TRBJ1-5; possibly TRBD1 for D (5 bases). The CDR3 extends over 13 amino acids. The germline V gene encodes CDR1 LNHNV and CDR2 YYDKDF (reference sequence). Trimming removed 4 bases at V and 6 bases at J, with 10 bases between.

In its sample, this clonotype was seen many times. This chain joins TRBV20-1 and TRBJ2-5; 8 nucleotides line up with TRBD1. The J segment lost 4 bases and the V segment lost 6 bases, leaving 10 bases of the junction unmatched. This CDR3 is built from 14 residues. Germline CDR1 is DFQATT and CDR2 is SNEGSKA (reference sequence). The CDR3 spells CSARPGGSLETQYF. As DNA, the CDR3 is TGCAGTGCCCGGCCAGGGGGCTCGCTAGAGACCCAGTACTTC.

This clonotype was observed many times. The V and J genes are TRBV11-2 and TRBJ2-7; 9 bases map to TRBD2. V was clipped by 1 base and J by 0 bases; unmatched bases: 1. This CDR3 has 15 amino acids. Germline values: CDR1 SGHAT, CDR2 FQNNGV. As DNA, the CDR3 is TGTGCCAGCAGCTTAGGGACTAGCGTCTCCTACGAGCAGTACTTC. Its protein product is CASSLGTSVSYEQYF.

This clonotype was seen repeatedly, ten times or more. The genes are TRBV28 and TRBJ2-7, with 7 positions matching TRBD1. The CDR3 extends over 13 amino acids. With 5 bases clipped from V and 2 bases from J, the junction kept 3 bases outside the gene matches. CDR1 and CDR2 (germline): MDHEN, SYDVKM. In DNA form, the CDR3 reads TGTGCCAGCAGTCGGGGACAGACCTACGAGCAGTACTTC. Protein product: CASSRGQTYEQYF.

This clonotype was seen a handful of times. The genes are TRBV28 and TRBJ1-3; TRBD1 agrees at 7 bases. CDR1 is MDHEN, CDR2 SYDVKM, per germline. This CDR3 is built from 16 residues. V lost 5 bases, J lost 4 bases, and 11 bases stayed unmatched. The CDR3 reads CASSSSTGVGGNTIYF. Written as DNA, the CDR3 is TGTGCCAGCAGTAGCTCCACAGGGGTAGGAGGAAACACCATATATTTT.

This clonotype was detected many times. CDR3 amino acids: CILTSGNTDTQYF. CDR3 DNA: TGCATCCTGACTAGCGGGAACACAGATACGCAGTATTTT. This chain joins TRBV20-1 and TRBJ2-3; 11 nucleotides match TRBD2. The CDR3 runs 13 residues. Germline CDR1 DFQATT, CDR2 SNEGSKA (reference sequence).

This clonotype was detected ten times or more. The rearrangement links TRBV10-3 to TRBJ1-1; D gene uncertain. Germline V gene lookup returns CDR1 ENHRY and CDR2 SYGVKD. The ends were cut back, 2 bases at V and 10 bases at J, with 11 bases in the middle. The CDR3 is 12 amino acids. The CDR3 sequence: CAISEVALPAFF. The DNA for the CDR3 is TGTGCCATCAGTGAGGTAGCTCTACCAGCTTTCTTT.

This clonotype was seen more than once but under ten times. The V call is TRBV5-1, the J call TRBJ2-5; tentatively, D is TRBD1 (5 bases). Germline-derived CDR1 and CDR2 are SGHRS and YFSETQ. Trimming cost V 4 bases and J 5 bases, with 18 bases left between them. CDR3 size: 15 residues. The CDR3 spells CASSQTSGIDETQYF. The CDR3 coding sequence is TGCGCCAGCAGCCAGACGTCAGGGATCGACGAGACCCAGTACTTC.

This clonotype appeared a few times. The CDR3 DNA is TGTGCCAGCAGCTTACTTATCCTGGGAGGCGCCTACGAGCAGTACTTC. Translated: CASSLLILGGAYEQYF. The gene calls are TRBV7-9 and TRBJ2-7; a possible D gene is TRBD2 (6 bases). Germline-derived CDR1 and CDR2 are SEHNR and FQNEAQ (reference sequence). The V end lost 2 bases, the J end lost 2 bases, and 16 bases lay between the germline ends. This CDR3 spans 16 amino acids. The complete variable domain, with remaining parts taken from reference TRBV7-9 and TRBJ2-7, reads DTGVSQNPRHKITKRGQNVTFRCDPISEHNRLYWYRQTLGQGPEFLTYFQNEAQLEKSRLLSDRFSAERPKGSFSTLEIQRTEQGDSAMYLCASSLLILGGAYEQYFGPGTRLTVT.

DNA for the CDR3: TGCGCCAGCAGCCGGTCGGGTGGCAGAGACTACACCGGGGAGCTGTTTTTT. Its translation: CASSRSGGRDYTGELFF. V usage is TRBV5-1 and J usage is TRBJ2-2; D is undetermined. V dropped 4 bases and J dropped 3 bases, with 19 bases sitting between them. Germline V gene lookup returns CDR1 SGHRS and CDR2 YFSETQ. This CDR3 comprises 17 residues.

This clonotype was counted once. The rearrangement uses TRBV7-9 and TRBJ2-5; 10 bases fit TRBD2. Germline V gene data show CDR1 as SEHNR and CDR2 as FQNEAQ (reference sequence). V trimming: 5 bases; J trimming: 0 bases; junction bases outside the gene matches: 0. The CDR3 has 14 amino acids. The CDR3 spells CASSGLADQETQYF. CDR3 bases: TGTGCCAGCAGCGGACTAGCGGACCAAGAGACCCAGTACTTC. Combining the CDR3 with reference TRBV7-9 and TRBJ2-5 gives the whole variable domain DTGVSQNPRHKITKRGQNVTFRCDPISEHNRLYWYRQTLGQGPEFLTYFQNEAQLEKSRLLSDRFSAERPKGSFSTLEIQRTEQGDSAMYLCASSGLADQETQYFGPGTRLLVL.

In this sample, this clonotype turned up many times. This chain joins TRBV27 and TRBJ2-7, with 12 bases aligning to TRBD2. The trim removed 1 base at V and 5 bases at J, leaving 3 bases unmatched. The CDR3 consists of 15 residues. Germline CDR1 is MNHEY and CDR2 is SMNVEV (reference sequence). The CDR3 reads CASSLWTSGIHEQYF. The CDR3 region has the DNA TGTGCCAGCAGTTTATGGACTAGCGGGATTCACGAGCAGTACTTC.

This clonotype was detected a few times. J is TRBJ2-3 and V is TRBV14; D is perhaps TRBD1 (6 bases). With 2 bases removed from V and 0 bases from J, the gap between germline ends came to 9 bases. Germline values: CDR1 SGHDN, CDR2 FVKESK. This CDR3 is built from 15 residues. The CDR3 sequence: CASSQRQASTDTQYF. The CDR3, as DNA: TGTGCCAGCAGCCAACGACAGGCTAGCACAGATACGCAGTATTTT.

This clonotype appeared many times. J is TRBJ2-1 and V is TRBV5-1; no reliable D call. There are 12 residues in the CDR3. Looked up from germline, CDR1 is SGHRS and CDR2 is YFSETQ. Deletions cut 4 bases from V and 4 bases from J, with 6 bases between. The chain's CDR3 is CASSESYNEQFF. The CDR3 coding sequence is TGCGCCAGCAGCGAATCGTACAATGAGCAGTTCTTC.

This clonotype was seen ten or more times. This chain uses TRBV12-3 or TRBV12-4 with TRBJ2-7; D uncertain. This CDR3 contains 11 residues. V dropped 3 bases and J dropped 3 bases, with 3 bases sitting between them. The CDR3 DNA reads TGTGCCAGCAGTTTCCGCTACGAGCAGTACTTC. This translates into CASSFRYEQYF.

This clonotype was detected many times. CDR3 protein: CASSLRLAGGGEQFF. DNA for the CDR3: TGCGCCAGCAGCCTGAGACTAGCGGGAGGTGGCGAGCAGTTCTTC. The V gene is TRBV5-1, the J gene TRBJ2-1; 13 bases are shared with TRBD2. V trimming: 4 bases; J trimming: 10 bases; junction bases outside the gene matches: 8. Germline CDR1 and CDR2: SGHRS and YFSETQ. This CDR3 comprises 15 residues.

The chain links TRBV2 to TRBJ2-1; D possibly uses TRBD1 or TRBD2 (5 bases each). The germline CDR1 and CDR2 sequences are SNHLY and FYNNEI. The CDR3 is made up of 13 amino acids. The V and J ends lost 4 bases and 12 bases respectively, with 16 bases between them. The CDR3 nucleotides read TGTGCCAGCAGTGCTGAGGGGTTGATTGGGCAGTTCTTC. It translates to CASSAEGLIGQFF.

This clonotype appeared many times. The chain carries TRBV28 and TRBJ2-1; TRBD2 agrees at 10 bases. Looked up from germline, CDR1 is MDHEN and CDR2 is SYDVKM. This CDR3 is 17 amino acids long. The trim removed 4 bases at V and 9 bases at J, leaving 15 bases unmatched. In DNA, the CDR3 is TGTGCCAGCAGTTCGGGTTACCTAGCGGGAGCGTGGGGTGAGCAGTTCTTC. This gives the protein CASSSGYLAGAWGEQFF.

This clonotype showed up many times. The CDR3 DNA reads as TGCAGTGCTCGACAGGGCGATGGCTACACCTTC. It translates to CSARQGDGYTF. The chain carries TRBV20-1 and TRBJ1-2, with 7 bases fitting TRBD1. The ends lost 5 bases at V and 6 bases at J; junction bases unmatched: 3. This CDR3 is built from 11 residues. Germline CDR1 reads DFQATT; CDR2 reads SNEGSKA (reference sequence).

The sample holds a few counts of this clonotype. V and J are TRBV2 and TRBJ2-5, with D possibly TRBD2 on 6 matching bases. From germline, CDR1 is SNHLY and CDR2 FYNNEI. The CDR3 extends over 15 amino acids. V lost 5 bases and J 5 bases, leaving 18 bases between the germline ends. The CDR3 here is CASSRGGASWETQYF. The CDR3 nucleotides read TGTGCCAGCAGTCGGGGCGGGGCTAGCTGGGAGACCCAGTACTTC. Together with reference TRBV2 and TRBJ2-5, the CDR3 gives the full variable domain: EPEVTQTPSHQVTQMGQEVILRCVPISNHLYFYWYRQILGQKVEFLVSFYNNEISEKSEIFDDQFSVERPDGSNFTLKIRSTKLEDSAMYFCASSRGGASWETQYFGPGTRLLVL.

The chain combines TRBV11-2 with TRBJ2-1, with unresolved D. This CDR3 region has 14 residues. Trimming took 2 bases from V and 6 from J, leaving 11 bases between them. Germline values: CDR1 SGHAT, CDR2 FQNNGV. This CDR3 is CASSLSGPANEQFF. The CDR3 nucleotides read TGTGCCAGCAGCTTATCGGGTCCAGCCAATGAGCAGTTCTTC.

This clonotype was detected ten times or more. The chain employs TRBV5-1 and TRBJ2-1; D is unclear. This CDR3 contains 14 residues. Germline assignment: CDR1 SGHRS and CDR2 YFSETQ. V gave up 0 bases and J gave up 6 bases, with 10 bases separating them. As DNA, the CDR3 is TGCGCCAGCAGCTTGGCCGCAGCTGGCAATGAGCAGTTCTTC. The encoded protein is CASSLAAAGNEQFF. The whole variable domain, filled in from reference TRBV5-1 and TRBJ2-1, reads KAGVTQTPRYLIKTRGQQVTLSCSPISGHRSVSWYQQTPGQGLQFLFEYFSETQRNKGNFPGRFSGRQFSNSRSEMNVSTLELGDSALYLCASSLAAAGNEQFFGPGTRLTVL.

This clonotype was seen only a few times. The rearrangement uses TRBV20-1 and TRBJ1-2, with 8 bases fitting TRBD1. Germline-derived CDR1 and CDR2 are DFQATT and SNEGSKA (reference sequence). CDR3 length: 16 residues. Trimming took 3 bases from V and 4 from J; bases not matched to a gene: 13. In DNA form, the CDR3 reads TGCAGTGCTAGGAAACCCGACAGGGGCGGTTTCTATGGCTACACCTTC. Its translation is CSARKPDRGGFYGYTF.